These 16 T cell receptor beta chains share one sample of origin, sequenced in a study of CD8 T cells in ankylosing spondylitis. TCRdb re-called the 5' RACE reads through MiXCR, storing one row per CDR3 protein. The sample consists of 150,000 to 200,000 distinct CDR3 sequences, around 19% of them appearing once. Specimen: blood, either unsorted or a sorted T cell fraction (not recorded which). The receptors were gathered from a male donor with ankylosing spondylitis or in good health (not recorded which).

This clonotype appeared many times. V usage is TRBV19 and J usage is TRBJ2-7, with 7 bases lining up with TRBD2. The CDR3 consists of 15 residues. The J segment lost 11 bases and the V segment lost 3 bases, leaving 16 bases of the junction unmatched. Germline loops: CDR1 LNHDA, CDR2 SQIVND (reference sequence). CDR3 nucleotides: TGTGCCAGTAGTATGTCGGGAGGCAACCGAGGTATGAAGTACTTC. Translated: CASSMSGGNRGMKYF.

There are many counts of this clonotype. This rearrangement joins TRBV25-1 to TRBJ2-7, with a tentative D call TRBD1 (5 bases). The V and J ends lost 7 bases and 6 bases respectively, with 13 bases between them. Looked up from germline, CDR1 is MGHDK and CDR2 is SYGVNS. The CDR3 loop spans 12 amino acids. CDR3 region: CASKSGYSEQYF. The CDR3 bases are TGTGCCAGCAAGTCAGGGTATAGCGAGCAGTACTTC.

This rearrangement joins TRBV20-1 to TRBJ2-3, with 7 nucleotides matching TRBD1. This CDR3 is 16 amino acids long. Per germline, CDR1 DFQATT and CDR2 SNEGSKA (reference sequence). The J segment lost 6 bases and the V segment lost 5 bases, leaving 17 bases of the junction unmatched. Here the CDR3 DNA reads TGCAGTGCTTTGCAACAGGGGAGCCTGCGGGTGGATACGCAGTATTTT. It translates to CSALQQGSLRVDTQYF.

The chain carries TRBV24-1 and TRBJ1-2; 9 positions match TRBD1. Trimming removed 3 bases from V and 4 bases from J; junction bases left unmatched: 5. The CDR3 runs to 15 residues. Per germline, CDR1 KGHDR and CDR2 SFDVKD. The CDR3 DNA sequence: TGTGCCACCAGTGATGTCACAGGGGGCGCCTATGGCTACACCTTC. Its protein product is CATSDVTGGAYGYTF.

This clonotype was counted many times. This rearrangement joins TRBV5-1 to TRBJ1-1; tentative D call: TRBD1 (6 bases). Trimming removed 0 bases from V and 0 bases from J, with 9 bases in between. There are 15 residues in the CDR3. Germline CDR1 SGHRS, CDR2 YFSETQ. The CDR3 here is CASSLDRAMNTEAFF. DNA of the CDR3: TGCGCCAGCAGCTTGGACAGGGCAATGAACACTGAAGCTTTCTTT.

For the CDR3, the DNA is TGTGCCAGCAGCCAAGATGGTCGGGGGCTCCACTTT. Its protein is CASSQDGRGLHF. The rearrangement joins TRBV3-1 to TRBJ1-6, with D possibly matching TRBD1 (5 bases). Germline V gives CDR1 LGHDT, CDR2 YNNKEL (reference sequence). The CDR3 length is 12 residues. V lost 0 bases and J 16 bases, leaving 10 bases between the germline ends.

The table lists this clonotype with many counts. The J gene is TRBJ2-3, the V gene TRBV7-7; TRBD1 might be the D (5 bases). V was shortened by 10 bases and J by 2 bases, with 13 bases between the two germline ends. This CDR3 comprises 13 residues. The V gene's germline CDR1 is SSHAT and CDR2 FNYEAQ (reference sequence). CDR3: CATGARVTDTQYF. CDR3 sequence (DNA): TGTGCCACTGGGGCAAGGGTCACAGATACGCAGTATTTT.

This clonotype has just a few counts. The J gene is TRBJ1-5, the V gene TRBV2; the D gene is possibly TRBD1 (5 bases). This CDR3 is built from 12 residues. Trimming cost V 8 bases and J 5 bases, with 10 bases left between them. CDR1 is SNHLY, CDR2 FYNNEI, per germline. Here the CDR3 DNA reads TGTGCCAGCGGGGACGGGTATCAGCCCCAGCATTTT. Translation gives CASGDGYQPQHF.

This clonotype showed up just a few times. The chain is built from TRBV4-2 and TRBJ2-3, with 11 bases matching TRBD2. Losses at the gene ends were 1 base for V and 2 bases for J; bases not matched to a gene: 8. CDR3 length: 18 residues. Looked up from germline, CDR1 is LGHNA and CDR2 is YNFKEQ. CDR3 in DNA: TGTGCCAGCAGCCAAGGTCGGTCTAGCGGGGGGAACACAGATACGCAGTATTTT. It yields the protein CASSQGRSSGGNTDTQYF.

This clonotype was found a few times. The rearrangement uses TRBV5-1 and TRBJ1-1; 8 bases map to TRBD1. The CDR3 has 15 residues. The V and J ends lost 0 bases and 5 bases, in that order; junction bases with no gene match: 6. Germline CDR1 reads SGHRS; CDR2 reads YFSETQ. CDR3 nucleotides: TGCGCCAGCAGCTTGGTGGCAGGGGGCGAAACTGAAGCTTTCTTT. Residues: CASSLVAGGETEAFF.

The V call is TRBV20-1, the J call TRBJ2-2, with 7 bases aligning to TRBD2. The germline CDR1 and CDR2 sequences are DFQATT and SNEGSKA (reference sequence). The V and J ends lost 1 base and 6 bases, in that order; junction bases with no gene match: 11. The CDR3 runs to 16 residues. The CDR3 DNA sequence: TGCAGTGCTAGAGCATGGAGCGGGACTTGGTCCGGGGAGCTGTTTTTT. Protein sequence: CSARAWSGTWSGELFF.

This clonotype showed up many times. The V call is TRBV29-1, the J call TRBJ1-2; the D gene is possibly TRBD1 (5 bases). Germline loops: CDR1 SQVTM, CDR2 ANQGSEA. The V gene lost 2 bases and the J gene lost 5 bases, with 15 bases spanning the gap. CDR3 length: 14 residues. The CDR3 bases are TGCAGCGTTGAAAAGGGTGGCGAGGGGTATGGCTACACCTTC. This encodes CSVEKGGEGYGYTF. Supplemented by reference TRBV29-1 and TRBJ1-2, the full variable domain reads SAVISQKPSRDICQRGTSLTIQCQVDSQVTMMFWYRQQPGQSLTLIATANQGSEATYESGFVIDKFPISRPNLTFSTLTVSNMSPEDSSIYLCSVEKGGEGYGYTFGSGTRLTVV.

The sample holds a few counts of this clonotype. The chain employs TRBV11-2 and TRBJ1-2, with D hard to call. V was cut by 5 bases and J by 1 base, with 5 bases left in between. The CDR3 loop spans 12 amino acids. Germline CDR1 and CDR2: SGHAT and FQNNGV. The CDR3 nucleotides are TGTGCCAGCAGCCCCAGTAACTATGGCTACACCTTC. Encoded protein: CASSPSNYGYTF.

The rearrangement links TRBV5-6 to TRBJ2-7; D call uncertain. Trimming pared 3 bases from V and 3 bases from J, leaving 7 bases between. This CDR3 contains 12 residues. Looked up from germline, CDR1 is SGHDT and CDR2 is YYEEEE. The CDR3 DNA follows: TGTGCCAGCAGCTCCGTCCGCTACGAGCAGTACTTC. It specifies CASSSVRYEQYF.

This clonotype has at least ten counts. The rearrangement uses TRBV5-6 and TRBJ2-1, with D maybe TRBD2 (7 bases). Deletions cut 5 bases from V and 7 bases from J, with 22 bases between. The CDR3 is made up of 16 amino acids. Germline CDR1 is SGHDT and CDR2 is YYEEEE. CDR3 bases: TGTGCCAGCAGACCGCTAGGGGGAGGGCCGGGAAATGAGCAGTTCTTC. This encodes CASRPLGGGPGNEQFF.

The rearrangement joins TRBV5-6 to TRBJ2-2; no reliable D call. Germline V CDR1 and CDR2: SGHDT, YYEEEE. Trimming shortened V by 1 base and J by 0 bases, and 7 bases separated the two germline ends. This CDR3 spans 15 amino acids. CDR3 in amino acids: CASSLYVSNTGELFF. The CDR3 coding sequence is TGTGCCAGCAGCTTGTACGTATCGAACACCGGGGAGCTGTTTTTT. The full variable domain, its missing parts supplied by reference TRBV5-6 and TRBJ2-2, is DAGVTQSPTHLIKTRGQQVTLRCSPKSGHDTVSWYQQALGQGPQFIFQYYEEEERQRGNFPDRFSGHQFPNYSSELNVNALLLGDSALYLCASSLYVSNTGELFFGEGSRLTVL.